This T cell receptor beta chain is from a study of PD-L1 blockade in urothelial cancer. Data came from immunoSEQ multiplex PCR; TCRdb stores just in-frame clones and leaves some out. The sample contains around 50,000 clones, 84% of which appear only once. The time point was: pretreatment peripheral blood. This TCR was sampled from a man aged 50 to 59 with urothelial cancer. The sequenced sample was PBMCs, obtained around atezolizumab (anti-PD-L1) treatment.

This CDR3 is CASSAGGYTDTQYF. The CDR3 nucleotides read TGTGCCAGCTCTGCGGGAGGGTACACAGATACGCAGTATTTT. V usage is TRBV7-2 and J usage is TRBJ2-3; 9 bases fit TRBD2. The germline CDR1 and CDR2 sequences are SGHTA and FQGNSA. The CDR3 has 14 residues. With 8 bases clipped from V and 2 bases from J, the junction kept 5 bases outside the gene matches.